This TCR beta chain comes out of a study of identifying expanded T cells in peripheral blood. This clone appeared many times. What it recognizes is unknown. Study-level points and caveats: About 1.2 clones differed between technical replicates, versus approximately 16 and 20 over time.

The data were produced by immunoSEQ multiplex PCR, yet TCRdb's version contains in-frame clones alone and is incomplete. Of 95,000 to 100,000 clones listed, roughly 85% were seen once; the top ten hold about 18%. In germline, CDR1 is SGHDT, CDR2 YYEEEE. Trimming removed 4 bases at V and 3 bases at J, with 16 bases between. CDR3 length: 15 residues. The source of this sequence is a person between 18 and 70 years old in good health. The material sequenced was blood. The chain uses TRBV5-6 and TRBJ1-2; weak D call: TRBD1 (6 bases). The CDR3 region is CASSPGGGIDYGYTF. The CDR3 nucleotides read TGTGCCAGCAGCCCCGGAGGGGGGATAGACTATGGCTACACCTTC.